This TCR beta chain comes out of a study of CD8+ T cells in alopecia areata. Overall study context: Tofacitinib continued for 6 to 18 months and was then withheld for 6 months.

General study findings and limits: Lesional scalp displayed greater clonality than normal scalp, most notably in alopecia totalis/universalis.

In each case, RNA was isolated and then reverse transcribed into cDNA as the sequencing template. Repertoires were generated with immunoSEQ multiplex PCR, while TCRdb's copy carries only in-frame clones and drops some. The sample has 90,000 to 100,000 clones, more than 35% seen once. Alopecia areata patients provided lesional scalp punch biopsies and peripheral blood, both collected for the study. With V trimmed by 4 bases and J by 0 bases, 1 base remained unmatched. Germline lookup yields CDR1 SGHRS and CDR2 YFSETQ. The CDR3 length is 15 residues. A few counts support this clone. Antigen specificity is unknown.

The sequencing sample was made of CD4+ T cells sorted from blood. This clonotype was sampled from a human donor with alopecia areata. The gene calls are TRBV5-1 and TRBJ1-1, with 12 bases identical to TRBD1. The CDR3: CASSGTGGLNTEAFF. CDR3 DNA: TGCGCCAGCAGCGGGACAGGGGGCCTGAACACTGAAGCTTTCTTT.